This TCR beta chain came from a study of response to subunit inactivated influenza vaccine. Study-level results: Researchers suggested that each seasonal influenza vaccination recruits few new T cells.

Remarks on this clonotype: The target antigen is unknown.

The CDR3 loop spans 13 amino acids. Germline lookup yields CDR1 MNHNS and CDR2 SASEGT. V gave up 8 bases and J gave up 4 bases, with 14 bases separating them. MiXCR, run by TCRdb on the RT-PCR reads, gives a single entry per CDR3 protein. Among hundreds of thousands of distinct CDR3 sequences listed, 7.6% were seen once. The sequence came from a man aged 45 to 75 who received an inactivated influenza vaccine. The rearrangement joins TRBV6-1 to TRBJ2-5; TRBD1 is a possible D gene (5 bases). Sequences were derived from PBMCs from blood, sampled approximately 25 months after vaccination. The CDR3 spells CASRVPGLETQYF. CDR3 nucleotide sequence: TGTGCCAGCCGGGTTCCAGGGCTAGAGACCCAGTACTTC.